This T cell receptor (beta chain) is from a study of T cells in Graves' hyperthyroidism and ophthalmopathy. About the research overall: Before any treatment, at initial diagnosis, peripheral blood was collected.

Amplification yielded TCR beta CDR3 regions, with RNA transcripts as the source. A set of HTBI primers served as the primers for a first-round RT-PCR of the TCR CDR3. Each CDR3 protein gets one entry after TCRdb re-called the multiplex PCR reads with MiXCR. Of around 300,000 distinct CDR3 sequences in the sample, roughly an eighth were seen once. At least ten counts were recorded for this clonotype. V lost 5 bases, J lost 3 bases, and 16 bases lay in between. The CDR3 covers 14 residues. Germline V gives CDR1 DFQATT, CDR2 SNEGSKA (reference sequence). Input material: blood. The rearrangement links TRBV20-1 to TRBJ2-5, with no clear D. The sequence was obtained from a woman aged 40-49 years with Graves' hyperthyroidism. The CDR3 region has the DNA TGCAGTGCTGCGACGGCCCCGGCGGAAGAGACCCAGTACTTC. Encoded protein: CSAATAPAEETQYF.